The sequence of this T cell receptor beta chain was determined in a study of cytomegalovirus exposure and HLA in healthy donors. Study observations and caveats: In all likelihood, a cluster of highly shared sequence variants was a sequencing artifact. DRB1 showed the most TCR associations and HLA-C the fewest in a later analysis, as rates varied by HLA locus. Confirmation was obtained in vitro that three CMV-associated chains are specific for CMV antigens.

Concerning this clone itself: Its antigen is unknown.

The junction had 11 bases not matched to a gene; V was cut back by 0 bases and J by 1 base. CDR1 and CDR2 (germline): WNHNN, SYGVQD (reference sequence). The CDR3 consists of 19 residues. Primers for the PCR totalled 60 Vbeta and 13 Jbeta. Sequencing used immunoSEQ multiplex PCR; TCRdb keeps in-frame clones, though not all of them. Here the sample spans some 100,000 clones, around three quarters being singletons. The rearrangement links TRBV10-1 to TRBJ2-2; TRBD2 matches 7 bases. The receptor's source is a female donor in good health and CMV-seropositive. The sample taken for sequencing was PBMCs. The CDR3 protein is CASSESPVFGGGNTGELFF. CDR3 coding DNA: TGCGCCAGCAGTGAGTCGCCGGTGTTTGGCGGGGGGAACACCGGGGAGCTGTTTTTT.